This T cell receptor (beta chain) was documented in a study of tumor-infiltrating lymphocytes in primary liver carcinoma. About the study: Productive TCRbeta reads per sample were roughly 3.65 to 8 million, not differing by tissue. Findings of the study overall: Significantly greater top-250-clone fractions characterized tumors relative to blood (p = 0.039). Tumor-blood pairs (like tumor-adjacent pairs) overlapped less than tumor region pairs did.

From 500 ng total RNA, TCR beta cDNA was generated with a primer in the constant region. Libraries of TCR beta came from three nested multiplex PCR rounds with slightly modified ARM-PCR. For around 9 cycles apiece, the opening two PCR rounds ran with TRBV1-TRBV30 forward primers and a C-beta reverse primer. TCRdb called the multiplex PCR reads again in MiXCR, with one record for every CDR3 protein. In the table there are 80,000 or so distinct CDR3 sequences, under 75% of which are singletons. Bulk tissue was left unsorted, and RNA and DNA were co-extracted from 20-30 mg of it. Every patient had chronic HBV infection and was treatment-naive. The length of the CDR3 is 14 residues. CDR1 and CDR2 (germline): SQVTM, ANQGSEA. As to this clonotype: What it binds is not known. The conserved closing phenylalanine or tryptophan is absent in this CDR3, likely reflecting a read error.

The sequencing sample was made of tumor-adjacent normal liver tissue. The clonotype originates from a man in his forties or fifties with primary liver carcinoma and hepatitis B virus infection. This chain links TRBV29-1 with TRBJ1-2, with D possibly matching TRBD1 (6 bases). CDR3 sequence: CSVKFGQSIYGYTL. As DNA, the CDR3 is TGCAGCGTCAAGTTTGGACAGTCGATCTATGGGTACACCCTC.